The 29 T cell receptor beta chains presented below share a single source sample, sequenced in a study of control samples from healthy donors and cancer patients. Measured with immunoSEQ multiplex PCR; TCRdb has only the in-frame clones, and not every one. The sample includes about 150,000 clones, around 95% seen only once; the top ten take 5.5% to 6%. What was sequenced was blood. The source of these receptors is a man in his forties in good health.

This clone was seen only once. CDR3 sequence reads: CASSTRDTGNTIYF. In nucleotides, the CDR3 is TGTGCCAGTAGTACCCGGGACACAGGAAACACCATATATTTT. The rearrangement uses TRBV19 and TRBJ1-3; TRBD1 is a possible D gene (6 bases). Trimming removed 4 bases at V and 4 bases at J, with 11 bases between. The germline gives CDR1 LNHDA, CDR2 SQIVND (reference sequence). The CDR3 loop spans 14 amino acids.

Notes on this clone: The same CDR3 also results from other DNA sequences found in this sample. J is TRBJ1-2 and V is TRBV29-1, with a tentative D call TRBD1 (6 bases). V lost 2 bases and J 7 bases, leaving 20 bases between the germline ends. This CDR3 has 15 amino acids. CDR1 is SQVTM, CDR2 ANQGSEA, per germline. In DNA, the CDR3 is TGCAGCGTTGAATGGGGTCCGGGGGCGGGTCGTGGCTACACCTTC. Its translation is CSVEWGPGAGRGYTF.

The CDR3 nucleotides read TGCGCCAGCAGCCAAGGCCCAGGGCTAATGAACACTGAAGCTTTCTTT. It codes for CASSQGPGLMNTEAFF. V gene TRBV4-1 combines with J gene TRBJ1-1, with D possibly TRBD1 on 5 matching bases. This CDR3 spans 16 amino acids. Germline V gene lookup returns CDR1 MGHRA and CDR2 YSYEKL. V lost 1 base to trimming and J lost 0 bases, with 12 bases between them.

This clone showed up just once. The chain has TRBV2 and TRBJ1-4, with a weak D call TRBD1 (5 bases). The CDR3 runs to 16 residues. The germline gives CDR1 SNHLY, CDR2 FYNNEI. The ends were cut back, 3 bases at V and 1 base at J, with 12 bases in the middle. CDR3 DNA: TGTGCCAGCAGTGAGGGGCTGGGAAAAACTAATGAAAAACTGTTTTTT. This encodes CASSEGLGKTNEKLFF.

The rearrangement links TRBV9 to TRBJ2-4; 10 bases match TRBD1. Germline trimming cut 4 bases from V and 0 bases from J; bases unmatched to any gene: 4. This CDR3 contains 16 residues. CDR1 is SGDLS and CDR2 is YYNGEE in the germline V gene. The CDR3 spells CASSPGQGLAKNIQYF. CDR3 coding DNA: TGTGCCAGCAGCCCGGGACAGGGGCTAGCCAAAAACATTCAGTACTTC.

The CDR3 region is CASSPLGGLDRAIVYEQYF. The CDR3 nucleotides are TGTGCCAGCAGCCCGTTGGGGGGGCTTGACAGGGCTATAGTCTACGAGCAGTACTTC. This chain links TRBV7-9 with TRBJ2-7; possibly TRBD1 or TRBD2 for D (7 bases each). CDR1 is SEHNR and CDR2 is FQNEAQ in the germline V gene (reference sequence). The CDR3 spans 19 residues. V gave up 5 bases and J gave up 3 bases, with 29 bases separating them.

V usage is TRBV6-5 and J usage is TRBJ2-7, with D possibly being TRBD2 (5 bases). Germline V CDR1 and CDR2: MNHEY, SVGAGI. CDR3 length equals 13 residues. Trimming took 6 bases from V and 2 from J, leaving 11 bases between them. CDR3 in DNA: TGTGCCAGCAGGGGGAGAAGCACCTACGAGCAGTACTTC. This sequence encodes CASRGRSTYEQYF.

J is TRBJ1-5 and V is TRBV5-1; the D is unclear. V lost 1 base to trimming and J lost 2 bases, with 10 bases between them. The CDR3 contains 15 residues. Per the germline V gene, CDR1 is SGHRS and CDR2 is YFSETQ. The CDR3 DNA sequence: TGCGCCAGCAGCTTGTCGGCCGGGGGCAATCAGCCCCAGCATTTT. The encoded protein is CASSLSAGGNQPQHF. Complete variable domain (other parts from reference TRBV5-1 and TRBJ1-5): KAGVTQTPRYLIKTRGQQVTLSCSPISGHRSVSWYQQTPGQGLQFLFEYFSETQRNKGNFPGRFSGRQFSNSRSEMNVSTLELGDSALYLCASSLSAGGNQPQHFGDGTRLSIL.

The chain couples TRBV4-1 to TRBJ2-1; 9 nucleotides align to TRBD2. The CDR3 length is 15 residues. Germline V gene lookup returns CDR1 MGHRA and CDR2 YSYEKL. V was pared by 4 bases and J by 0 bases, with 1 base of the junction left unmatched. This chain's CDR3 is CASSRAGGSYNEQFF. DNA for the CDR3: TGCGCCAGCAGCCGAGCGGGGGGCTCCTACAATGAGCAGTTCTTC.

This rearrangement joins TRBV6-6 to TRBJ1-5; D is unclear. The CDR3 covers 15 residues. Germline V gives CDR1 MNHNY, CDR2 SVGAGI (reference sequence). Between the trimmed V and J ends, which lost 2 bases and 0 bases, there was a span of 8 bases. This chain's CDR3 is CASSYGQNSNQPQHF. The CDR3, as DNA: TGTGCCAGCAGTTACGGGCAAAATAGCAATCAGCCCCAGCATTTT.

This rearrangement joins TRBV2 to TRBJ1-5; tentatively, D is TRBD1 (5 bases). The CDR3 sequence is 14 residues long. V gave up 1 base and J gave up 6 bases, with 10 bases separating them. Germline assignment: CDR1 SNHLY and CDR2 FYNNEI. The CDR3 region has the DNA TGTGCCAGCAGTGAAGTTGGGGGAGGTCAGCCCCAGCATTTT. It codes for CASSEVGGGQPQHF.

V gene TRBV24-1 combines with J gene TRBJ2-2; D is perhaps TRBD1 or TRBD2 (5 bases each). CDR1 and CDR2 from the germline V gene are KGHDR and SFDVKD. V was shortened by 5 bases and J by 0 bases, with 12 bases between the two germline ends. This CDR3 has 16 amino acids. The CDR3 reads CATSGGAQSNTGELFF. The CDR3 DNA is TGTGCCACCAGTGGAGGGGCTCAGTCGAACACCGGGGAGCTGTTTTTT.

This chain connects TRBV5-1 to TRBJ1-2, with 8 positions matching TRBD1. CDR1 and CDR2 from the germline V gene are SGHRS and YFSETQ. The CDR3 sequence is 15 residues long. J lost 0 bases, V lost 4 bases, and 5 bases had no gene match. CDR3 sequence (DNA): TGCGCCAGCAGCGGAACAGGGGGGGCTAACTATGGCTACACCTTC. Protein sequence: CASSGTGGANYGYTF.

This clone appeared once. V and J are TRBV15 and TRBJ1-1; 7 nucleotides align to TRBD1. The junction had 1 base not matched to a gene; V was cut back by 2 bases and J by 1 base. The CDR3 spans 14 residues. Germline loops: CDR1 LNHNV, CDR2 YYDKDF (reference sequence). The DNA of the CDR3 is TGTGCCACCAGCAGACGACAGGGGAACACTGAAGCTTTCTTT. Translation gives CATSRRQGNTEAFF.

The chain is built from TRBV11-3 and TRBJ2-3; no reliable D call. The V gene lost 6 bases and the J gene lost 6 bases, with 13 bases spanning the gap. The CDR3 runs 13 residues. The germline V gene has CDR1 SGHNT and CDR2 YENEEA. CDR3 sequence reads: CASSLRFGDTQYF. CDR3 coding DNA: TGTGCCAGCAGTTTGAGGTTTGGGGATACGCAGTATTTT.

The V and J genes are TRBV5-5 and TRBJ1-6; D remains unclear. V was shortened by 2 bases and J by 1 base, with 10 bases between the two germline ends. The germline V gene has CDR1 SGHKS and CDR2 YYEKEE (reference sequence). There are 16 residues in the CDR3. CDR3 loop: CASSFGSGSYNSPLHF. CDR3 sequence (DNA): TGTGCCAGCAGCTTCGGGTCCGGTTCCTATAATTCACCCCTCCACTTT. Full variable domain (remainder filled in from reference TRBV5-5 and TRBJ1-6): DAGVTQSPTHLIKTRGQQVTLRCSPISGHKSVSWYQQVLGQGPQFIFQYYEKEERGRGNFPDRFSARQFPNYSSELNVNALLLGDSALYLCASSFGSGSYNSPLHFGNGTRLTVT.

The sample holds one count of this clone. This rearrangement joins TRBV10-1 to TRBJ1-5; the D gene is possibly TRBD1 (5 bases). V lost 3 bases to trimming and J lost 4 bases, with 7 bases between them. This CDR3 spans 13 amino acids. Germline V gene sequence: CDR1 WNHNN, CDR2 SYGVQD (reference sequence). CDR3 amino acids: CASSDSGNQPQHF. The CDR3 bases are TGCGCCAGCAGTGATTCAGGGAATCAGCCCCAGCATTTT.

The chain uses TRBV9 and TRBJ2-3; D call uncertain. Between the trimmed V and J ends, which lost 0 bases and 2 bases, there was a span of 10 bases. This CDR3 spans 15 amino acids. Germline V CDR1 and CDR2: SGDLS, YYNGEE. CDR3 in amino acids: CASSVGRVYTDTQYF. In nucleotides, the CDR3 is TGTGCCAGCAGCGTAGGTCGGGTGTACACAGATACGCAGTATTTT.

This clone was seen once. The chain couples TRBV6-4 to TRBJ1-3, with TRBD1 matching 8 bases. The CDR3 is 15 residues long. The germline CDR1 and CDR2 sequences are MRHNA and SNTAGT. V shed 9 bases, J shed 0 bases, and the junction held 7 bases outside the gene matches. DNA of the CDR3: TGTGCCAGACCACGAACAGGGGGCTCTGGAAACACCATATATTTT. Translation: CARPRTGGSGNTIYF.

CDR3 coding DNA: TGTGCCAGCAGTTACTTCGGTTCCGGGCGAAATCAGCCCCAGCATTTT. Encoded protein: CASSYFGSGRNQPQHF. This chain links TRBV6-5 with TRBJ1-5, with D unresolved. Germline lookup yields CDR1 MNHEY and CDR2 SVGAGI. Trimming left V 1 base short and J 4 bases short, with 14 bases between. There are 16 residues in the CDR3.

V and J are TRBV4-3 and TRBJ1-2; the D gene is possibly TRBD1 (6 bases). V was shortened by 3 bases and J by 5 bases, with 16 bases between the two germline ends. CDR3 length equals 15 residues. Germline V lookup: CDR1 LGHNA, CDR2 YSLEER. CDR3 amino acids: CASSQEKTGSYGYTF. DNA for the CDR3: TGCGCCAGCAGCCAGGAAAAGACAGGTTCTTATGGCTACACCTTC.

V usage is TRBV18 and J usage is TRBJ1-1, with 7 positions matching TRBD1. Trimming cost V 3 bases and J 1 base; bases outside gene matches: 8. The CDR3 loop spans 16 amino acids. The germline gives CDR1 KGHSH, CDR2 LQKENI. CDR3 sequence reads: CASSPLSGTENTEAFF. The CDR3 DNA is TGTGCCAGCTCACCCTTATCCGGGACAGAGAACACTGAAGCTTTCTTT.

The CDR3, as DNA: TGTGCCAGCGGGGACAGGGGTCGCTATGGCTACACCTTC. It codes for CASGDRGRYGYTF. This chain joins TRBV6-5 and TRBJ1-2, with TRBD1 identical over 10 bases. This CDR3 is 13 amino acids long. With V trimmed by 8 bases and J by 4 bases, 4 bases remained unmatched. Germline loops: CDR1 MNHEY, CDR2 SVGAGI.

The V gene is TRBV29-1, the J gene TRBJ2-1; the D gene is possibly TRBD2 (5 bases). Per the germline V gene, CDR1 is SQVTM and CDR2 is ANQGSEA. CDR3 length: 14 residues. V was cut by 4 bases and J by 0 bases, with 10 bases left in between. CDR3: CSVGYGISYNEQFF. In DNA, the CDR3 is TGCAGCGTTGGATACGGGATCTCCTACAATGAGCAGTTCTTC.

The CDR3: CASSPGQAVTEQYF. Written as DNA, the CDR3 is TGTGCCAGTAGTCCGGGACAGGCGGTCACCGAGCAGTACTTC. This chain connects TRBV19 to TRBJ2-7; 8 nucleotides match TRBD1. V shed 5 bases, J shed 6 bases, and the junction held 9 bases outside the gene matches. Germline V gives CDR1 LNHDA, CDR2 SQIVND (reference sequence). The CDR3 is 14 residues long.

The chain combines TRBV9 with TRBJ1-5; 8 bases fit TRBD1. J was trimmed by 3 bases and V by 2 bases; bases with no gene match: 4. Per the germline V gene, CDR1 is SGDLS and CDR2 is YYNGEE. CDR3 length equals 15 residues. CDR3 loop: CASSVQGAVNQPQHF. The CDR3 bases are TGTGCCAGCAGCGTGCAGGGGGCGGTCAATCAGCCCCAGCATTTT. The entire variable domain, with the rest obtained from reference TRBV9 and TRBJ1-5, is as follows: DSGVTQTPKHLITATGQRVTLRCSPRSGDLSVYWYQQSLDQGLQFLIQYYNGEERAKGNILERFSAQQFPDLHSELNLSSLELGDSALYFCASSVQGAVNQPQHFGDGTRLSIL.

This clone was observed a single time. V is TRBV7-9 and J is TRBJ1-3; possibly TRBD1 for D (5 bases). The CDR3 extends over 15 amino acids. V lost 6 bases and J 6 bases, leaving 18 bases between the germline ends. The germline V gene encodes CDR1 SEHNR and CDR2 FQNEAQ (reference sequence). The chain's CDR3 is CASRLSATAPNTIYF. The CDR3 region has the DNA TGTGCCAGCAGGTTGTCGGCGACAGCACCAAACACCATATATTTT.

This clone was observed once. The chain has TRBV5-1 and TRBJ1-6; 9 nucleotides align to TRBD1. With V trimmed by 4 bases and J by 10 bases, 6 bases remained unmatched. The CDR3 has 14 residues. Germline V CDR1 and CDR2: SGHRS, YFSETQ. The DNA of the CDR3 is TGCGCCAGCAGCCGCGACAGGGGGTTGTCACCCCTCCACTTT. Its translation is CASSRDRGLSPLHF.

V usage is TRBV7-2 and J usage is TRBJ2-2, with a weak D call TRBD2 (5 bases). This CDR3 region has 14 residues. V was pared by 3 bases and J by 4 bases, with 9 bases between. Germline CDR1 and CDR2: SGHTA and FQGNSA. The CDR3 DNA reads as TGTGCCAGCAGCTTGAGGCGGGCCACCGGGGAGCTGTTTTTT. Encoded protein: CASSLRRATGELFF.